Listed below are T cell receptor beta chains from one sample, sequenced in a study of metastatic and nonmetastatic thyroid tumors. Using MiXCR, TCRdb reanalyzed the PCR reads. This table has roughly 93,000 clones, approximately 12% appearing once. Sequenced material: blood. Source of these receptors: a female donor with papillary thyroid cancer or a benign thyroid nodule (not recorded which). Some clones in this sample may be carry-over from other donors' samples. CDR3s include the opening cysteine and the closing phenylalanine or tryptophan. A D gene is named only where the DNA matches it firmly. Clone size is given for some rows only: seen once, a few or many times, or a class if the clone is expanded.

>TRBD1|TRBV20-1|many|TRBJ2-7
CSASTGVNEQYF
TGCAGTGCTAGCACAGGGGTGAACGAGCAGTACTTC
>-|TRBV30|many|TRBJ2-2
CAWSGLVAGELFF
TGTGCCTGGAGTGGACTAGTGGCTGGGGAGCTGTTTTTT
>-|TRBV12-3/TRBV12-4|many|TRBJ2-2
CASRRVLANTGELFF
TGTGCCAGCAGAAGGGTGTTGGCAAACACCGGGGAGCTGTTTTTT
>-|TRBV5-1|-|TRBJ2-2
CASSPPSTGELFF
TGCGCCAGCAGCCCCCCCAGCACCGGGGAGCTGTTTTTT
>-|TRBV20-1|many|TRBJ1-5
CSARDPDRTQPQHF
TGCAGTGCTAGAGATCCGGACAGAACTCAGCCCCAGCATTTT
>TRBD1|TRBV6-2/TRBV6-3|many|TRBJ2-1
CASSSRTGSLNEQFF
TGTGCCAGCAGTTCGAGGACAGGCTCACTCAATGAGCAGTTCTTC
>-|TRBV28|many|TRBJ2-3
CASSSVGGGRTDTQYF
TGTGCCAGCAGCTCCGTCGGAGGAGGGAGGACAGATACGCAGTATTTT
>TRBD1|TRBV5-1|-|TRBJ2-1
CASSRGGTGLYNEQFF
TGCGCCAGCAGCCGGGGTGGGACAGGACTATACAATGAGCAGTTCTTC
>-|TRBV28|many|TRBJ2-2
CASRFGGGELFF
TGTGCCAGCAGGTTTGGTGGTGGGGAGCTGTTTTTT
>-|TRBV20-1|many|TRBJ2-5
CSASKGRDSFRETQYF
TGCAGTGCTAGTAAGGGTCGGGACTCCTTCCGGGAGACCCAGTACTTC
>TRBD1|TRBV6-2/TRBV6-3|many|TRBJ2-7
CASSYWTGLEQYF
TGTGCCAGCAGTTACTGGACAGGGCTCGAGCAGTACTTC
>-|TRBV27|many|TRBJ2-1
CASSPRQGGYNEQFF
TGTGCCAGCAGCCCTAGACAGGGAGGTTACAATGAGCAGTTCTTC
>-|TRBV12-3/TRBV12-4|many|TRBJ2-3
CASSPGSGAQYF
TGTGCCAGCAGTCCGGGGTCGGGTGCGCAGTATTTT
>-|TRBV27|-|TRBJ2-7
CARGGSREQYF
TGTGCCAGAGGGGGGTCTAGAGAGCAGTACTTC
>-|TRBV6-2/TRBV6-3|-|TRBJ2-7
CASTWGGGSYEQYF
TGTGCCAGCACCTGGGGTGGCGGGTCCTACGAGCAGTACTTC
>-|TRBV20-1|many|TRBJ2-1
CSARPGLYDNEQFF
TGCAGTGCTAGACCCGGACTGTACGACAATGAGCAGTTCTTC
>TRBD1|TRBV6-2/TRBV6-3|few|TRBJ2-1
CASSLQGAGEQFF
TGTGCCAGCAGTTTACAGGGGGCAGGGGAGCAGTTCTTC
>TRBD1|TRBV28|many|TRBJ1-6
CASSSYRGLHF
TGTGCCAGCAGTTCCTACAGGGGACTCCACTTT
>TRBD2|TRBV5-1|many|TRBJ2-3
CASSLYLLAGGPTDTQYF
TGCGCCAGCAGCTTGTATCTTCTAGCGGGAGGCCCCACAGATACGCAGTATTTT
>TRBD1|TRBV2|many|TRBJ2-2
CAVQQGPNTGELFF
TGTGCCGTCCAACAGGGGCCGAACACCGGGGAGCTGTTTTTT
>-|TRBV6-1|few|TRBJ1-3
CASSEAAFAIYF
TGTGCCAGCAGTGAAGCGGCTTTTGCCATATATTTT
>-|TRBV9|many|TRBJ2-7
CASSDGLYEQYF
TGTGCCAGCTCAGACGGACTCTACGAGCAGTACTTC
>TRBD1|TRBV28|many|TRBJ2-2
CASSSTWTGGKTGELFF
TGTGCCAGCAGTTCGACCTGGACAGGGGGTAAAACCGGGGAGCTGTTTTTT